This T cell receptor (beta chain) was captured by sequencing in a study of cytomegalovirus exposure and HLA in healthy donors (dated by TCRdb to about 2017). About the full investigation: An earlier analysis of 587 of the donors reported around 280 Gb of sequence data and approximately 120 million unique TCR beta sequences obtained from approximately 180 million T cells. About 280 gigabases of sequencing data and approximately 91 million unique TCR sequences made up an early release that covered 640 HLA-typed donors. Of the roughly 430 genotyped donors, roughly 85% fell in the genetic ancestry cluster associated with self-reported Caucasian donors. The study was designed to test whether signatures of past pathogen exposure could be identified by cataloging public T cell receptors. The study used immunosequencing to profile the T cell repertoires of some 600 subjects and linked those repertoires to cytomegalovirus serostatus. A separate validation cohort of roughly 110 different subjects was used in addition to the approximately 610-subject first cohort. High-throughput TCR immunosequencing, statistical association of individual TCRs with disease status, and machine learning were combined to predict cytomegalovirus infection status. In a later analysis, previously published TCR beta repertoires from fewer than 750 donors were re-analyzed and high-resolution HLA genotyping was added so that TCR occurrence patterns could be studied. Rather than drawing on any new phenotypic data, the later analysis identified candidate immune exposures from TCR beta sequences and the way those sequences occurred across donors. An earlier analysis of some 600 of the donors applied high-throughput TCR beta sequencing to assess whether each TCR beta V gene segment acted as functional or pseudogenic. Alongside the repertoire data, information on donor age, sex, ethnicity and CMV serostatus was compiled. A later genetic analysis used genome-wide SNP genotypes for about 65% of the 666 donors, treating that subset as a discovery cohort. Every repertoire in the discovery cohort had been generated on one and the same sequencing platform. Class I and class II HLA loci were covered by the typing at four-digit resolution. Typing coverage differed by locus: A, B, C, DRB1 and DQB1 were typed in roughly 620-630 donors, DQA1 in about 500, DPA1 in some 610, and DPB1 in around 490. About 5 DR-DQ haplotypes were handled as single units for association and clustering, since linkage in the cohort was strong. Among some 410 genotyped donors of the cohort, an average of about 220,000 unique TCR beta nucleotide sequences was sequenced per donor, of which 15% to 20% were non-productive.

Comment on this clone: The antigen it recognizes is unknown. Base qualities were left out, and no much larger clone turns up one base away.

The cohort comprised around 690 healthy bone marrow donors. At the time of sampling, all cohort members were nominally healthy, though unrecorded immune exposures were likely present. The donor was CMV seronegative and belonged to the group of more than 300 seronegative cohort members. A peripheral blood sample was collected from each donor, and TCR beta sequencing was performed on peripheral blood mononuclear cells. Genomic DNA extraction from the blood cell samples was performed with the Qiagen DNeasy Blood Extraction Kit. V lost 3 bases and J lost 2 bases, and the count of bases not matched to a germline gene is 12. The germline V gene provides CDR1 MGHRA and CDR2 YSYEKL. The CDR3 starts with the cysteine, ends with the phenylalanine, and has 17 residues. Only CDR3 DNA remains: 51 bases, in frame from the first base. Study-wide conclusions, independent of this receptor: Cytomegalovirus status was reported to be diagnosed by the classifier with high specificity and sensitivity in both the original and validation cohorts. According to a later analysis, most CMV-associated TCR beta chains appeared to be HLA-restricted, and the HLA associations seemed to be driven largely by CMV exposure. Across donors, most TCR sequences were observed very rarely, whereas some public TCRs were present in many individuals. Several of the top co-occurrence clusters appeared to be linked to parvovirus B19, influenza, CMV and Epstein-Barr virus, according to a later analysis. For the cohort, immune exposure information was limited to CMV serostatus. The earlier analysis of approximately 560 of the donors excluded roughly 17 rarely observed V segments, including chromosome 9 orphons, because counts were too low. Because HLA typing was unavailable for some donors at each locus, only the typed subset was used in association tests. Assigning TCR associations to individual alleles was difficult when HLA alleles, especially DR and DQ, strongly co-occurred. Sequencing depth was assumed to be roughly uniform across donors in the presence/absence analyses, though that assumption may not hold. Specific HLA alleles were associated with 18,000 or so TCR beta sequences at a false discovery rate of 0.05 in a later analysis. A later genetic analysis associated a missense DCLRE1C variant with V-gene and J-gene trimming of TCR beta chains, and an independent cohort replicated the association. The study gave a list of 150 to 200 TCR beta chains associated with cytomegalovirus. A few of the identified cytomegalovirus-associated TCR beta chains were confirmed in vitro to be specific for cytomegalovirus antigens. Only TCR beta chains were sequenced in this cohort, and the absence of alpha or paired-chain data limited detectable features. A further reported finding was that TCR beta sequences accurately predicted the HLA-A and HLA-B alleles for most subjects in the first cohort. A later genetic analysis reported fewer N-insertions in productive TCRs among donors in an Asian-associated ancestry cluster than the roughly 690-donor mean. The 87-base-pair reads could not distinguish some IMGT-functional V segments, including TRBV6-2 and TRBV6-3, so those segments were excluded. The authors suggested that the approach could potentially be extended to other disease states and immunological phenotypes. In an earlier analysis of more than 500 of the donors, most TCR beta V segments appeared in productive rearrangements about 87% or about 30% of the time, broadly matching IMGT annotations. Compared with equally common non-associated chains, HLA-associated TCR beta chains in a later analysis were more clonally expanded and had lower generation probabilities. A later analysis found that TCR association rates varied across HLA loci, with DRB1 alleles showing the most associated TCRs and HLA-C alleles the fewest. Linkage disequilibrium might explain the correlated functional status among segregating V segments, but an unknown experimental factor could not be excluded. A cluster of highly shared sequence variants was judged likely to be a technical artifact of the sequencing pipeline.

Library generation was performed with the immunoSEQ multiplex PCR assay. For the multiplex PCR, a mixture combining 60 forward primers for TCR Vbeta segments and 13 reverse primers for TCR Jbeta segments was used. Amplification of the CDR3 region of rearranged TCR beta genes was performed with a multiplex PCR assay on genomic DNA. Amplified TCR beta libraries were sequenced as 87-base-pair reads on the Illumina HiSeq System. As for the original processing: Across the 670 or so repertoires, a later analysis counted approximately 75 million unique TCR beta chains, some 11 million of which were shared by at least two donors. To remove PCR and sequencing errors, raw reads were error-corrected and collapsed into unique sequences using a nearest-neighbor algorithm that merged closely related sequences. To assign V, D and J gene segments, CDR3 sequences were aligned to IMGT reference sequences. Each retained sequence needed at least a six-nucleotide match to both a V gene segment and a J gene segment. Rearrangements were classified as productive when the CDR3 lacked stop codons and remained in frame with V and J, and all other rearrangements were classified as non-productive. Following IMGT convention, CDR3 was defined as the stretch from the second conserved V-encoded cysteine to the conserved J-encoded phenylalanine. Sequences without an unambiguous match to a single V gene segment were excluded from the earlier analysis of about 600 of the donors. In an earlier analysis of several hundred of the donors, V segments were called functional above 56.7% productive rearrangements and were called segregating when the between-donor standard deviation exceeded 5%. A statistical classification framework was built for diagnosing cytomegalovirus status from the catalog of TCR beta chain sequences. A later analysis assigned V and J genes by comparing TCR nucleotide sequences with IMGT/GENE-DB human TR gene sequences. The TCRdist pipeline was used in a later analysis to assign CDR3 sequences and most-parsimonious VDJ recombination scenarios. A later analysis defined each TCR beta chain by its CDR3 amino acid sequence plus V-gene family, and excluded reads lacking a unique V-gene family. As a way to deal with suspected cross-contamination and a sequencing artifact, a later analysis dropped approximately 590 nucleotide sequences that were highly shared and had low generation probability. For each public chain, a later analysis derived a clonal expansion index from normalized ranks of inferred template counts within each repertoire. In a later analysis, generation probabilities were computed using a VDJ recombination model fitted to out-of-frame rearrangements, and the results were checked against IGoR. In a later analysis, hypergeometric tests were used to score TCR-TCR, TCR-HLA and TCR-CMV co-occurrence, with a repertoire-size bias correction applied to TCR pairs. False discovery rates were estimated in a later analysis by permuting HLA or CMV assignments 20 times. A later analysis grouped co-occurring TCRs with DBSCAN, adding TCRdist sequence similarity when clustering within HLA-allele-positive subsets. Co-occurrence clustering excluded repertoires with fewer than 30,000 or more than 120,000 public chains, plus five with anomalous nucleotide sharing. TCRdb limited this immuneACCESS table to in-frame rearrangements with V and J called. A share of clones is missing; checked studies link under half to unresolved V genes, and the rest is unexplained. D and trimming come from the DNA, and the V and J calls and clone size come from that table. The table for this sample lists about 78,000 clones; less than 85% of them were counted only once. 1.1% of the sample is held by the ten biggest clonotypes.

The sequenced material came from PBMCs. This TCR was sampled from a male donor in good health and CMV-seronegative. The chain is encoded by TRBV4-1 joined to TRBJ2-7; 8 middle bases align to TRBD1. CDR3 sequence: CASSHRTRTGMTYEQYF. The sequenced DNA is TGCGCCAGCAGCCACCGAACAAGGACAGGGATGACCTACGAGCAGTACTTC.